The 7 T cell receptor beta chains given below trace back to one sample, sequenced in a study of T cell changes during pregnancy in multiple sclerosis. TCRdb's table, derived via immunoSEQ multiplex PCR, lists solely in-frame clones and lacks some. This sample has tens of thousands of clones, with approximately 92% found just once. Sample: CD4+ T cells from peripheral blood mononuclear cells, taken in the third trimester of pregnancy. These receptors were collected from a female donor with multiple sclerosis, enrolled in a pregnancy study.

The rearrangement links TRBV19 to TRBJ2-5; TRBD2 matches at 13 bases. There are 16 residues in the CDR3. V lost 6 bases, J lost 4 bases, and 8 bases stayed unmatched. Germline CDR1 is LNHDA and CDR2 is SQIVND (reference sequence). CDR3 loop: CASSRTSGGAGETQYF. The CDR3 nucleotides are TGTGCCAGTAGCCGAACTAGCGGGGGGGCTGGAGAGACCCAGTACTTC.

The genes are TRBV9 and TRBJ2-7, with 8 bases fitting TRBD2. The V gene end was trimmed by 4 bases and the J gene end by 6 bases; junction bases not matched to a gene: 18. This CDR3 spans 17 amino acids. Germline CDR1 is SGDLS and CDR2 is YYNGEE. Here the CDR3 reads CASSSVSRAGALGEQYF. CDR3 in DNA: TGTGCCAGCAGCTCTGTCTCGCGAGCGGGGGCCCTAGGCGAGCAGTACTTC.

CDR3: CASSYSGTLNTEAFF. The CDR3 coding sequence is TGTGCCAGCAGCTATTCCGGGACACTGAACACTGAAGCTTTCTTT. The V call is TRBV9, the J call TRBJ1-1; possible D gene TRBD1, 6 bases. CDR1 is SGDLS, CDR2 YYNGEE, per germline. CDR3 length: 15 amino acids. Trimming took off 4 bases at V and 0 bases at J, with 13 bases between the two ends.

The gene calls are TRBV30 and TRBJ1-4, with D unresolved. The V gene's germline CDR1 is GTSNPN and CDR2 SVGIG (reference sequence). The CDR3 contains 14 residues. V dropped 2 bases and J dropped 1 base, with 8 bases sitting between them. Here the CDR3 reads CAWSPGGTNEKLFF. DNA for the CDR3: TGTGCCTGGAGTCCGGGAGGAACTAATGAAAAACTGTTTTTT.

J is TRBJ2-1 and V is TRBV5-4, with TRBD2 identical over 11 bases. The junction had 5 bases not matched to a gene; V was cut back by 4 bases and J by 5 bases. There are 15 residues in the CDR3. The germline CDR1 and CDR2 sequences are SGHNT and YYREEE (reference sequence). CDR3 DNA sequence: TGTGCCAGCAGCACGACTAGCGGGACACACAATGAGCAGTTCTTC. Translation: CASSTTSGTHNEQFF. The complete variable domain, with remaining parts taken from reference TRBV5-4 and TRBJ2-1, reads ETGVTQSPTHLIKTRGQQVTLRCSSQSGHNTVSWYQQALGQGPQFIFQYYREEENGRGNFPPRFSGLQFPNYSSELNVNALELDDSALYLCASSTTSGTHNEQFFGPGTRLTVL.

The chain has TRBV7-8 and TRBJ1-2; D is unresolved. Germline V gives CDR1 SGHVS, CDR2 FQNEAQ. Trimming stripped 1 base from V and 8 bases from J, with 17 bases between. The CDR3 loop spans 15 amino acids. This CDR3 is CASSLEGVRISGYTF. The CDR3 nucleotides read TGTGCCAGCAGCTTAGAAGGAGTCCGTATCAGCGGCTACACCTTC.

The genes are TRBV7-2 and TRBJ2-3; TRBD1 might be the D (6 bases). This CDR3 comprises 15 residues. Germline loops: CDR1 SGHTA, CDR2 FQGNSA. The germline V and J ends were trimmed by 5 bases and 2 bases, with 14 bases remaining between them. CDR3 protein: CASSLVGTPTDTQYF. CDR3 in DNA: TGTGCCAGCAGCCTCGTCGGGACACCCACAGATACGCAGTATTTT.